The rows below give T cell receptor beta chains drawn from one sample of a study of cytomegalovirus exposure and HLA in healthy donors. Generated by immunoSEQ multiplex PCR, the TCRdb table keeps only in-frame clones and is missing some. The sample includes approximately 93,000 clones, over 65% seen only once; the top ten take about 3.8%. The sample taken for sequencing was PBMCs. The receptors originated from a man in his fifties or sixties in good health and CMV-seronegative. Each CDR3 is given with its conserved first and last residue. A D gene is named only where the DNA matches it firmly. Rows may omit the clone size; those that give it use once, few, many or a size class.

abundance: -; v_gene: TRBV19; j_gene: TRBJ2-7; d_gene: TRBD1; CDR3aa: CASSGRGGTGYFRDYEQYF; CDR3nt: TGTGCCAGTAGTGGTAGGGGCGGGACAGGGTACTTCAGGGACTACGAGCAGTACTTC
abundance: -; v_gene: TRBV28; j_gene: TRBJ2-3; d_gene: -; CDR3aa: CASSPRTDTQYF; CDR3nt: TGTGCCAGCAGCCCTCGCACAGATACGCAGTATTTT
abundance: -; v_gene: TRBV11-3; j_gene: TRBJ2-1; d_gene: TRBD2; CDR3aa: CASSLENSGRASEQFF; CDR3nt: TGTGCCAGCAGCTTAGAAAATAGCGGGAGGGCTAGTGAGCAGTTCTTC
abundance: -; v_gene: TRBV7-2; j_gene: TRBJ2-1; d_gene: TRBD2; CDR3aa: CASSPGTSRRVEQFF; CDR3nt: TGTGCCAGCAGCCCCGGGACTAGTAGGAGGGTTGAGCAGTTCTTC
abundance: -; v_gene: TRBV28; j_gene: TRBJ1-6; d_gene: -; CDR3aa: CASSLTFAGYDSYYNSPLHF; CDR3nt: TGTGCCAGCAGTTTAACCTTCGCGGGTTACGACTCCTATTATAATTCACCCCTCCACTTT
abundance: -; v_gene: TRBV4-3; j_gene: TRBJ2-7; d_gene: TRBD2; CDR3aa: CASSQDLNLGLAGGPEFLEQYF; CDR3nt: TGCGCCAGCAGCCAAGATTTAAACTTAGGACTAGCGGGAGGACCAGAATTCCTCGAGCAGTACTTC
abundance: -; v_gene: TRBV5-1; j_gene: TRBJ2-1; d_gene: TRBD2; CDR3aa: CASSPWTSGSSRTYNEQFF; CDR3nt: TGCGCCAGCAGCCCATGGACTAGCGGGAGTTCGAGGACCTACAATGAGCAGTTCTTC
abundance: few; v_gene: TRBV6-5; j_gene: TRBJ2-2; d_gene: TRBD1; CDR3aa: CASSQDRGPGELFF; CDR3nt: TGTGCCAGCAGTCAGGACAGGGGGCCCGGGGAGCTGTTTTTT
abundance: -; v_gene: TRBV4-2; j_gene: TRBJ2-3; d_gene: -; CDR3aa: CASSQDHTGIDTQYF; CDR3nt: TGTGCCAGCAGCCAAGATCATACAGGGATAGATACGCAGTATTTT
abundance: -; v_gene: TRBV29-1; j_gene: TRBJ1-1; d_gene: -; CDR3aa: CSVEQGGGAFF; CDR3nt: TGCAGCGTTGAACAAGGAGGAGGGGCTTTCTTT
abundance: once; v_gene: TRBV18; j_gene: TRBJ1-4; d_gene: TRBD1; CDR3aa: CASSLGQARVRDEKLFF; CDR3nt: TGTGCCAGCTCACTGGGACAGGCCCGCGTCCGGGATGAAAAACTGTTTTTT
abundance: -; v_gene: TRBV11-3; j_gene: TRBJ1-1; d_gene: TRBD1; CDR3aa: CASSPPDREHTEAFF; CDR3nt: TGTGCCAGCAGCCCCCCGGACAGGGAGCACACTGAAGCTTTCTTT
abundance: -; v_gene: TRBV29-1; j_gene: TRBJ1-4; d_gene: -; CDR3aa: CSVAPGINEKLFF; CDR3nt: TGCAGCGTTGCCCCAGGGATTAATGAAAAACTGTTTTTT
abundance: once; v_gene: TRBV19; j_gene: TRBJ2-3; d_gene: -; CDR3aa: CASSMVLLSGTDTQYF; CDR3nt: TGTGCCAGTAGTATGGTACTCCTCTCGGGCACAGATACGCAGTATTTT
abundance: -; v_gene: TRBV6-5; j_gene: TRBJ1-5; d_gene: -; CDR3aa: CASSPQIYSNQPQHF; CDR3nt: TGTGCCAGCAGCCCACAGATTTATAGCAATCAGCCCCAGCATTTT
abundance: few; v_gene: TRBV7-2; j_gene: TRBJ2-3; d_gene: TRBD2; CDR3aa: CASSQDRSGGPSDTQYF; CDR3nt: TGTGCCAGCAGCCAAGATAGATCGGGAGGGCCCTCAGATACGCAGTATTTT
abundance: -; v_gene: TRBV5-6; j_gene: TRBJ2-2; d_gene: -; CDR3aa: CASSLGQGNTGELFF; CDR3nt: TGTGCCAGCAGCTTGGGCCAGGGGAACACCGGGGAGCTGTTTTTT
abundance: -; v_gene: TRBV5-4; j_gene: TRBJ2-1; d_gene: TRBD2; CDR3aa: CASSFGGGSYNEQFF; CDR3nt: TGTGCCAGCAGCTTTGGGGGGGGTTCCTACAATGAGCAGTTCTTC